These 6 T cell receptor beta chains share one sample of origin, sequenced in a study of cytomegalovirus exposure and HLA in healthy donors. Clones were read by immunoSEQ multiplex PCR, and TCRdb kept only the in-frame ones, dropping some. Of roughly 300,000 clones in the sample, around nine tenths were seen once. Sequencing was performed on PBMCs. These receptors all come from a woman between 18 and 29 years old in good health and CMV-seronegative.

This chain links TRBV27 with TRBJ2-7, with 8 bases matching TRBD1. CDR1 is MNHEY, CDR2 SMNVEV, per germline (reference sequence). After removal of 6 bases from V and 6 bases from J, the junction contained 4 bases not matched to a gene. This CDR3 is 12 amino acids long. CDR3: CASSKQGGEQYF. The CDR3 nucleotides are TGTGCCAGCAGCAAACAGGGGGGCGAGCAGTACTTC.

This clone has only one observation. The V and J genes are TRBV5-6 and TRBJ2-1; perhaps TRBD2 as D (5 bases). CDR1 SGHDT and CDR2 YYEEEE come from the germline V gene. The V end lost 5 bases, the J end lost 0 bases, and 15 bases lay between the germline ends. The CDR3 is 16 amino acids. The DNA of the CDR3 is TGTGCCAGCAGAAAATGGAGGCCGAGCTCCTACAATGAGCAGTTCTTC. This encodes CASRKWRPSSYNEQFF.

This sequence joins TRBV6-6 and TRBJ1-2, with D tentatively TRBD1 (6 bases). The germline V gene has CDR1 MNHNY and CDR2 SVGAGI (reference sequence). The CDR3 extends over 14 amino acids. Trimming cost V 4 bases and J 3 bases, with 12 bases left between them. The CDR3 DNA sequence: TGTGCCAGCAGTTTCGATACAGGGCACTATGGCTACACCTTC. It yields the protein CASSFDTGHYGYTF.

The rearrangement uses TRBV27 and TRBJ2-4, with D possibly matching TRBD2 (5 bases). V lost 5 bases and J 1 base, leaving 12 bases between the germline ends. The CDR3 consists of 15 residues. Per germline, CDR1 MNHEY and CDR2 SMNVEV (reference sequence). For the CDR3, the DNA is TGTGCCAGCAGTGGAATTGGAGGTGCCAAAAACATTCAGTACTTC. Translation gives CASSGIGGAKNIQYF.

The CDR3 DNA sequence: TGTGCCAGCAGCGTCGAGCCTAGCGGGAGGGGCACAGATACGCAGTATTTT. Translated, it gives CASSVEPSGRGTDTQYF. V gene TRBV9 combines with J gene TRBJ2-3; TRBD2 aligns across 12 bases. V lost 2 bases, J lost 1 base, and 5 bases stayed unmatched. The germline V gene encodes CDR1 SGDLS and CDR2 YYNGEE. This CDR3 spans 17 amino acids. The full variable domain, in which reference TRBV9 and TRBJ2-3 provide the parts outside the CDR3, is DSGVTQTPKHLITATGQRVTLRCSPRSGDLSVYWYQQSLDQGLQFLIQYYNGEERAKGNILERFSAQQFPDLHSELNLSSLELGDSALYFCASSVEPSGRGTDTQYFGPGTRLTVL.

The J gene is TRBJ1-4, the V gene TRBV19, with TRBD1 as a possible D gene (5 bases). V was trimmed by 6 bases and J by 4 bases, leaving 9 bases between them. In germline, CDR1 is LNHDA, CDR2 SQIVND (reference sequence). The CDR3 extends over 13 amino acids. CDR3: CASRGPGNEKLFF. CDR3 nucleotides: TGTGCCAGTAGGGGGCCCGGTAATGAAAAACTGTTTTTT. Filled out from reference TRBV19 and TRBJ1-4, the complete variable domain reads DGGITQSPKYLFRKEGQNVTLSCEQNLNHDAMYWYRQDPGQGLRLIYYSQIVNDFQKGDIAEGYSVSREKKESFPLTVTSAQKNPTAFYLCASRGPGNEKLFFGSGTQLSVL.